Shown below are 20 T cell receptor beta chains from a single sample sequenced in a study of cytomegalovirus exposure and HLA in healthy donors. The study ran its PCR with 60 Vbeta and 13 Jbeta primers. TCRdb's copy holds only in-frame clones and misses some; the assay was immunoSEQ multiplex PCR. Seen here are over 60,000 clones, 65% to 70% observed once, and the top ten hold 14%. Sequenced material: PBMCs. These receptor sequences come from a male donor in good health and CMV-seropositive.

This clone was detected only a few times. This chain connects TRBV6-1 to TRBJ2-5; D perhaps matches TRBD1 (5 bases). Germline V CDR1 and CDR2: MNHNS, SASEGT. V lost 8 bases and J lost 5, with 18 bases in between. The CDR3 runs 14 residues. The CDR3 sequence is CASRPLWAGETQYF. The CDR3 DNA is TGTGCCAGCCGGCCTCTTTGGGCAGGGGAGACCCAGTACTTC.

The chain joins TRBV9 to TRBJ2-3; TRBD2 might be the D (6 bases). CDR1 SGDLS and CDR2 YYNGEE come from the germline V gene. V dropped 4 bases and J dropped 4 bases, with 13 bases sitting between them. The length of the CDR3 is 14 residues. The CDR3 bases are TGTGCCAGCAGCCCCAAGAGGGAGGCAGATACGCAGTATTTT. Protein sequence: CASSPKREADTQYF.

The J gene is TRBJ2-5, the V gene TRBV7-8; D possibly corresponds to TRBD2 (7 bases). Germline V gives CDR1 SGHVS, CDR2 FQNEAQ. The CDR3 is 16 residues long. Trimming removed 1 base from V and 9 bases from J, with 21 bases in between. The CDR3 region has the DNA TGTGCCAGCAGCTTAGAGGGGTGGGGGGGCTCAAGGGCCCAGTACTTC. It codes for CASSLEGWGGSRAQYF.

This clone was seen a handful of times. This sequence joins TRBV9 and TRBJ2-2, with D uncertain. The CDR3 totals 14 residues. V was shortened by 1 base and J by 6 bases, with 10 bases between the two germline ends. CDR1 is SGDLS, CDR2 YYNGEE, per germline. This chain's CDR3 is CASSVTRLAGELFF. The DNA of the CDR3 is TGTGCCAGCAGCGTAACTCGGTTGGCCGGGGAGCTGTTTTTT.

The chain recombines TRBV4-1 with TRBJ1-4; the D gene is possibly TRBD1 (5 bases). Germline V CDR1 and CDR2: MGHRA, YSYEKL. V lost 2 bases and J 8 bases, leaving 9 bases between the germline ends. The CDR3 length is 13 residues. CDR3 loop: CASSQTRGEKLFF. As DNA, the CDR3 is TGCGCCAGCAGCCAAACCCGGGGGGAAAAACTGTTTTTT.

The chain recombines TRBV18 with TRBJ2-5; D ambiguous. CDR3 length: 13 residues. CDR1 and CDR2 (germline): KGHSH, LQKENI. The germline V and J ends were trimmed by 3 bases and 4 bases, with 9 bases remaining between them. The CDR3 DNA follows: TGTGCCAGCTCACCCGGGTTAAGAGAGACCCAGTACTTC. It encodes CASSPGLRETQYF.

The genes are TRBV27 and TRBJ2-3; 14 nucleotides align to TRBD2. The trim removed 5 bases at V and 3 bases at J, leaving 10 bases unmatched. The CDR3 has 18 residues. The germline CDR1 and CDR2 sequences are MNHEY and SMNVEV (reference sequence). The CDR3 region is CASSPYLGLAGETDTQYF. The DNA of the CDR3 is TGTGCCAGCAGTCCCTACCTGGGACTAGCGGGAGAGACAGATACGCAGTATTTT.

The chain is built from TRBV27 and TRBJ2-7; the D gene is possibly TRBD2 (5 bases). V lost 1 base, J lost 6 bases, and 7 bases lay in between. Germline values: CDR1 MNHEY, CDR2 SMNVEV (reference sequence). This CDR3 is built from 12 residues. CDR3 nucleotides: TGTGCCAGCAGTTTATGGGGAGCCGAGCAGTACTTC. This encodes CASSLWGAEQYF.

V and J are TRBV27 and TRBJ1-2; no reliable D call. There are 12 residues in the CDR3. Deletions cut 6 bases from V and 8 bases from J, with 13 bases between. Germline V gives CDR1 MNHEY, CDR2 SMNVEV (reference sequence). For the CDR3, the DNA is TGTGCCAGCAGCCTCAGAGGGAGCGGCTACACCTTC. This codes for CASSLRGSGYTF.

This chain links TRBV7-9 with TRBJ1-2; 8 bases are shared with TRBD1. J was trimmed by 7 bases and V by 4 bases; bases with no gene match: 8. Germline V gives CDR1 SEHNR, CDR2 FQNEAQ (reference sequence). The CDR3 is 14 residues long. In DNA, the CDR3 is TGTGCCAGCAGCTCGCAAGCCAGGGGGCTTGGCTACACCTTC. The encoded protein is CASSSQARGLGYTF.

This clone has more than one count but fewer than ten. CDR3: CASSRGDTEAFF. CDR3 DNA sequence: TGTGCCAGCAGCCGCGGGGACACTGAAGCTTTCTTT. This rearrangement joins TRBV7-9 to TRBJ1-1, with D unresolved. The CDR3 has 12 amino acids. Per the germline V gene, CDR1 is SEHNR and CDR2 is FQNEAQ (reference sequence). Trimming pared 5 bases from V and 3 bases from J, leaving 7 bases between.

The genes are TRBV6-1 and TRBJ1-3, with TRBD1 matching 8 bases. The CDR3 has 14 residues. Germline lookup yields CDR1 MNHNS and CDR2 SASEGT. V lost 7 bases and J lost 4; bases outside the gene matches: 6. The CDR3 loop reads CASNSRDRGNTIYF. The CDR3 DNA reads as TGTGCCAGCAATTCTCGGGACAGGGGAAACACCATATATTTT.

The genes are TRBV5-6 and TRBJ2-5; 7 positions match TRBD1. Matching the DNA end better, TRBJ2-7 makes the J call doubtful. The CDR3 has 14 residues. Germline V gives CDR1 SGHDT, CDR2 YYEEEE. The CDR3 loop reads CASSPGTAPYEQYF. CDR3 nucleotides: TGTGCCAGCAGCCCTGGGACAGCACCCTACGAGCAGTACTTC.

This chain connects TRBV6-5 to TRBJ2-7, with 8 bases lining up with TRBD2. Germline CDR1 MNHEY, CDR2 SVGAGI. The CDR3 is made up of 15 amino acids. Trimming at V came to 5 bases and at J to 6 bases, leaving 12 bases not matched to a gene. The CDR3 nucleotides read TGTGCCAGCAGTCAACCAGCGGGAGTGAGGGGCGAGCAGTACTTC. Translation gives CASSQPAGVRGEQYF.

For the CDR3, the DNA is TGTGCCAGCTCACCTAGCGGGTCCACAGATACGCAGTATTTT. It is translated as CASSPSGSTDTQYF. This sequence joins TRBV18 and TRBJ2-3, with 7 bases that match TRBD2. Germline CDR1 is KGHSH and CDR2 is LQKENI. J gave up 2 bases and V 3 bases, and 2 bases lay outside the gene matches. The CDR3 loop spans 14 amino acids.

The chain recombines TRBV19 with TRBJ2-4; TRBD2 aligns across 9 bases. The germline V gene has CDR1 LNHDA and CDR2 SQIVND (reference sequence). The CDR3 contains 16 residues. The trim removed 1 base at V and 1 base at J, leaving 2 bases unmatched. The DNA for the CDR3 is TGTGCCAGTAGTATAGGAAGCGGGGGGGCCAAAAACATTCAGTACTTC. Translated, it gives CASSIGSGGAKNIQYF.

This clone was seen more than once but under ten times. The chain links TRBV5-1 to TRBJ2-7; D is possibly TRBD1 (6 bases). V lost 0 bases and J 0 bases, leaving 10 bases between the germline ends. The CDR3 consists of 15 residues. From germline, CDR1 is SGHRS and CDR2 YFSETQ. The CDR3 sequence is CASSLGTADSYEQYF. CDR3 sequence (DNA): TGCGCCAGCAGCTTGGGGACAGCCGACTCCTACGAGCAGTACTTC.

This clone has a single count. The chain recombines TRBV14 with TRBJ2-7, with 8 positions matching TRBD2. After removal of 1 base from V and 3 bases from J, the junction contained 5 bases not matched to a gene. This CDR3 is 15 amino acids long. Per the germline V gene, CDR1 is SGHDN and CDR2 is FVKESK. The CDR3 nucleotides read TGTGCCAGCAGCCAAGTCAGCGGGGGAATCTACGAGCAGTACTTC. It translates to CASSQVSGGIYEQYF.

This clone was counted at least ten times. The genes are TRBV7-9 and TRBJ2-5, with TRBD1 matching 8 bases. Per germline, CDR1 SEHNR and CDR2 FQNEAQ (reference sequence). This CDR3 has 17 residues. V trimming: 1 base; J trimming: 4 bases; junction bases outside the gene matches: 11. Written as DNA, the CDR3 is TGTGCCAGCAGCTTAGAGACGACAGGGGAGGTTAGAGAGACCCAGTACTTC. It translates to CASSLETTGEVRETQYF.

J is TRBJ2-1 and V is TRBV9, with 9 nucleotides matching TRBD2. Germline loops: CDR1 SGDLS, CDR2 YYNGEE. The CDR3 spans 17 residues. V trimming: 0 bases; J trimming: 8 bases; junction bases outside the gene matches: 12. The CDR3 reads CASSVGLRGGENDEQFF. CDR3 sequence (DNA): TGTGCCAGCAGCGTAGGGTTGCGGGGGGGGGAGAATGATGAGCAGTTCTTC.